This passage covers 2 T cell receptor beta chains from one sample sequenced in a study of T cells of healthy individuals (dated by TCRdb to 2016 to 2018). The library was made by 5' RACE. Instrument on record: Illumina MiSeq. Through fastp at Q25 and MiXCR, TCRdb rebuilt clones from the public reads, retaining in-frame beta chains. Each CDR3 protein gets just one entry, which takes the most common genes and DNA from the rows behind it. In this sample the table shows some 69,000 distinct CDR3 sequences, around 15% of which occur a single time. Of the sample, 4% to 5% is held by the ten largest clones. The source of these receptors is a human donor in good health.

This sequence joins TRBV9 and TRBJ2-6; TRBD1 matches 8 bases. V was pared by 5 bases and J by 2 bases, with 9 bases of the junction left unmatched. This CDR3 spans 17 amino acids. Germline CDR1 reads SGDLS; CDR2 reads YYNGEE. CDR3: CASRYGTGVTGANVLTF. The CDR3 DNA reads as TGTGCCAGCAGATACGGGACAGGAGTAACTGGGGCCAACGTCCTGACTTTC.

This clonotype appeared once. The CDR3 nucleotides are TGTGCCAGCAGTGAAGCCTTTATGGACAGGAACACTGAAGCTTTCTTT. It specifies CASSEAFMDRNTEAFF. The chain recombines TRBV2 with TRBJ1-1, with a tentative D call TRBD1 (6 bases). In germline, CDR1 is SNHLY, CDR2 FYNNEI. Trimming took 0 bases from V and 1 from J, leaving 12 bases between them. The CDR3 is made up of 16 amino acids.